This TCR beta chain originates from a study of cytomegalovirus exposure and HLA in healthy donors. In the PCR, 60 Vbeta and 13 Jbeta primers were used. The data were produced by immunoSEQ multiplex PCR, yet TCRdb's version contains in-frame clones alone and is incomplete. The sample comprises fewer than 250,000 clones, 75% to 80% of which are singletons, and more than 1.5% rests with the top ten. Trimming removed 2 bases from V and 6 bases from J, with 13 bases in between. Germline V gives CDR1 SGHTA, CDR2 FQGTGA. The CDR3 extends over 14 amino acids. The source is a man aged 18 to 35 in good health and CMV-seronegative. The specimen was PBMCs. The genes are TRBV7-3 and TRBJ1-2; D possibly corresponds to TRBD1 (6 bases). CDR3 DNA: TGTGCCAGCAGCTTAGGGCTGACAGGAGATGGCTACACCTTC. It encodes CASSLGLTGDGYTF.